This T cell receptor beta chain originates from a study of CD8 T cells in Susac syndrome. This clonotype appeared once. TCR beta sequencing covered blood CD8+ and CD4+ T cells. The multiple sclerosis controls comprised treatment-naive patients whose relapsing-remitting disease was stable or active. Negative magnetic isolation gave CD8+ and CD4+ cells; FACS enriched CD8+ TEMRA. The CDR3 sequence is 14 residues long. After removal of 4 bases from V and 3 bases from J, the junction contained 3 bases not matched to a gene. Looked up from germline, CDR1 is SGDLS and CDR2 is YYNGEE. RNA in amounts of about 0.5 to 1 ug was reverse transcribed with random hexamers. immunoSEQ multiplex PCR amplified TCR beta CDR3 across 54 Vbeta, 13 Jbeta. One entry per CDR3 protein, called by TCRdb with MiXCR from the immunoSEQ multiplex PCR reads. This sample has under 85,000 distinct CDR3 sequences, with approximately 93% found just once.

Specimen: CD8+ T cells from PBMCs. This TCR was recovered from a human donor with multiple sclerosis. The V call is TRBV9, the J call TRBJ2-1; 8 bases fit TRBD2. In DNA form, the CDR3 reads TGTGCCAGCAGCCATAGCGGGGACTACAATGAGCAGTTCTTC. It yields the protein CASSHSGDYNEQFF.